Below, 12 T cell receptor beta chains from the same sample are listed, as sequenced in a study of OX40 agonist ivuxolimab in advanced cancers. The assay was immunoSEQ multiplex PCR, and TCRdb's table has in-frame clones only and misses some. The table has 92,000 or so clones, roughly four fifths seen once. The sample was CD4+ or CD8+ T cells sorted from blood, taken in a trial of the OX40 agonist ivuxolimab. Source of these receptors: an adult with an advanced solid tumor such as melanoma, head and neck, liver or kidney cancer.

The DNA for the CDR3 is TGCGCCAGCAGCCAAGCGGAGGCCGGGGAGCTGTTTTTT. Encoded protein: CASSQAEAGELFF. This chain joins TRBV4-3 and TRBJ2-2, with a weak D call TRBD2 (5 bases). V gave up 1 base and J gave up 6 bases, with 6 bases separating them. This CDR3 spans 13 amino acids. CDR1 is LGHNA and CDR2 is YSLEER in the germline V gene.

In its sample, this clone was seen once. The rearrangement links TRBV7-9 to TRBJ2-1; D is ambiguous. CDR3 length equals 11 residues. With 4 bases removed from V and 10 bases from J, the gap between germline ends came to 8 bases. Per germline, CDR1 SEHNR and CDR2 FQNEAQ (reference sequence). The CDR3: CASSWVNEQFF. CDR3 sequence (DNA): TGTGCCAGCAGCTGGGTGAACGAGCAGTTCTTC.

The chain uses TRBV7-2 and TRBJ2-2; D might be TRBD1 (5 bases). Germline values: CDR1 SGHTA, CDR2 FQGNSA. The CDR3 extends over 14 amino acids. The V end lost 1 base, the J end lost 5 bases, and 8 bases lay between the germline ends. The CDR3 sequence: CASSLGGRTGELFF. DNA of the CDR3: TGTGCCAGCAGCTTAGGGGGCAGAACCGGGGAGCTGTTTTTT.

The chain carries TRBV2 and TRBJ2-3; 13 nucleotides match TRBD2. CDR3 length: 14 amino acids. The junction had 1 base not matched to a gene; V was cut back by 6 bases and J by 4 bases. Germline V CDR1 and CDR2: SNHLY, FYNNEI. In DNA form, the CDR3 reads TGTGCCAGCAGGACTAGCGGGAGGTCAGATACGCAGTATTTT. It yields the protein CASRTSGRSDTQYF.

This sequence joins TRBV9 and TRBJ2-3; 10 bases are shared with TRBD1. After removal of 1 base from V and 5 bases from J, the junction contained 1 base not matched to a gene. The CDR3 loop spans 14 amino acids. Germline CDR1 is SGDLS and CDR2 is YYNGEE. CDR3 in amino acids: CASSVRTGGDTQYF. CDR3 nucleotide sequence: TGTGCCAGCAGCGTACGGACAGGGGGAGATACGCAGTATTTT.

V is TRBV30 and J is TRBJ2-7; 8 bases agree with TRBD2. Looked up from germline, CDR1 is GTSNPN and CDR2 is SVGIG (reference sequence). With 5 bases clipped from V and 2 bases from J, the junction kept 8 bases outside the gene matches. The CDR3 runs to 14 residues. CDR3 nucleotide sequence: TGTGCCTGGGGGCGGGGTAGCGGGGCCTACGAGCAGTACTTC. Its protein product is CAWGRGSGAYEQYF.

The chain has TRBV7-7 and TRBJ2-1, with 8 bases lining up with TRBD2. The V gene's germline CDR1 is SSHAT and CDR2 FNYEAQ (reference sequence). V was pared by 3 bases and J by 0 bases, with 4 bases of the junction left unmatched. This CDR3 is built from 16 residues. The CDR3, as DNA: TGTGCCAGCAGCTTGTCCAGCGGGGGCTCCTACAATGAGCAGTTCTTC. It yields the protein CASSLSSGGSYNEQFF.

The chain's CDR3 is CASSLMRDTEAFF. CDR3 sequence (DNA): TGTGCCAGCAGCTTAATGAGAGACACTGAAGCTTTCTTT. This chain connects TRBV7-2 to TRBJ1-1; D ambiguous. Germline V gene sequence: CDR1 SGHTA, CDR2 FQGNSA. This CDR3 is 13 amino acids long. V was shortened by 2 bases and J by 3 bases, with 7 bases between the two germline ends.

This chain joins TRBV9 and TRBJ2-3; D might be TRBD2 (5 bases). Germline loops: CDR1 SGDLS, CDR2 YYNGEE. V was trimmed by 3 bases and J by 4 bases, leaving 12 bases between them. This CDR3 spans 14 amino acids. As DNA, the CDR3 is TGTGCCAGCAGCGATCTAGCAGAGGCAGATACGCAGTATTTT. It translates to CASSDLAEADTQYF.

The chain is built from TRBV7-8 and TRBJ1-1, with a possible D match to TRBD1 (6 bases). The CDR3 has 15 residues. CDR1 SGHVS and CDR2 FQNEAQ come from the germline V gene. Trimming removed 4 bases at V and 0 bases at J, with 12 bases between. The CDR3 sequence is CASSSGQTMNTEAFF. The CDR3 DNA reads TGTGCCAGCAGCTCTGGACAGACCATGAACACTGAAGCTTTCTTT.

This clone showed up just once. The junction departs from the called germline gene at one end, perhaps through a read error. The V gene is TRBV19, the J gene TRBJ1-5; 10 bases match TRBD1. The V gene's germline CDR1 is LNHDA and CDR2 SQIVND (reference sequence). The CDR3 sequence is 15 residues long. The chain's CDR3 is CASGIGTGERQPQHF. The DNA for the CDR3 is TGTGCCAGTGGTATAGGGACAGGGGAGAGACAGCCCCAGCATTTT.

The gene calls are TRBV7-2 and TRBJ2-5; tentatively, D is TRBD2 (6 bases). The CDR3 has 16 residues. Germline V gene sequence: CDR1 SGHTA, CDR2 FQGNSA. The ends were cut back, 5 bases at V and 1 base at J, with 17 bases in the middle. CDR3 DNA: TGTGCCAGCAGCGTATTGGGGCGGGGCCCCCAAGAGACCCAGTACTTC. Translation: CASSVLGRGPQETQYF.